This T cell receptor beta chain was recorded in a study of blood T cell repertoires in COVID-19. Original processing notes: Reference gene primer amplification yielded estimated nucleated cell counts. The method was immunoSEQ multiplex PCR; TCRdb's version includes in-frame clones alone and lacks a portion of them. That table furnishes V, J and clone size, whereas the DNA furnished D and trimming. This table holds a few hundred thousand clones, roughly 90% found once. The CDR3 length is 14 residues. From germline, CDR1 is SNHLY and CDR2 FYNNEI. V was trimmed by 5 bases and J by 9 bases, leaving 19 bases between them.

This clonotype was obtained from a woman aged 45-65 years who had been exposed to COVID-19. V and J are TRBV2 and TRBJ2-5; no reliable D call. Specimen: PBMCs or T cells enriched from blood (not recorded which). CDR3 DNA: TGTGCCAGCAGTCCCCTCGGAAGCGTTAGCTCCCAGTACTTC. Its translation: CASSPLGSVSSQYF.